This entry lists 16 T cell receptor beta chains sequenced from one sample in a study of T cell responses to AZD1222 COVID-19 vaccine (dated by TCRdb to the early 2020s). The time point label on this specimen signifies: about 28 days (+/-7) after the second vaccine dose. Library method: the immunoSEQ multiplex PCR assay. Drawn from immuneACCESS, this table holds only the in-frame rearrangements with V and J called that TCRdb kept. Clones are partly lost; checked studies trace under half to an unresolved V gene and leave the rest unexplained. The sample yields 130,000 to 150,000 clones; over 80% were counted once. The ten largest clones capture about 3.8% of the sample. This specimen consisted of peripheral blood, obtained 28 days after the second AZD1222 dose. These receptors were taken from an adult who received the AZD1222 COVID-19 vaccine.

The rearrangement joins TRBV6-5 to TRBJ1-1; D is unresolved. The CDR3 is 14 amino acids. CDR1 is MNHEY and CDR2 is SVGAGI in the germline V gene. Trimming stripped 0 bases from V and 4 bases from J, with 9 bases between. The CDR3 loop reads CASSYSTDFTEAFF. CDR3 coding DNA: TGTGCCAGCAGTTACTCAACAGACTTCACTGAAGCTTTCTTT.

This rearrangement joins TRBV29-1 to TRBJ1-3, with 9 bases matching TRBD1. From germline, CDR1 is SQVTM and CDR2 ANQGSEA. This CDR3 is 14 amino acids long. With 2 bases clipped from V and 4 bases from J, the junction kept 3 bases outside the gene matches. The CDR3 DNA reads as TGCAGCGTTGAAACAGGGGGCTCAGGAAACACCATATATTTT. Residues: CSVETGGSGNTIYF. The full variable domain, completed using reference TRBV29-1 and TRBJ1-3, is SAVISQKPSRDICQRGTSLTIQCQVDSQVTMMFWYRQQPGQSLTLIATANQGSEATYESGFVIDKFPISRPNLTFSTLTVSNMSPEDSSIYLCSVETGGSGNTIYFGEGSWLTVV.

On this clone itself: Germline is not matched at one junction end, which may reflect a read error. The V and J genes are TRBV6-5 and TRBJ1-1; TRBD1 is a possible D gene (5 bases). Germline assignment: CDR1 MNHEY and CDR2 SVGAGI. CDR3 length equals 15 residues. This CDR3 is CASTYEWGVGSEAFF. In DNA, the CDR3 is TGTGCCAGCACTTACGAATGGGGGGTAGGATCTGAAGCTTTCTTT.

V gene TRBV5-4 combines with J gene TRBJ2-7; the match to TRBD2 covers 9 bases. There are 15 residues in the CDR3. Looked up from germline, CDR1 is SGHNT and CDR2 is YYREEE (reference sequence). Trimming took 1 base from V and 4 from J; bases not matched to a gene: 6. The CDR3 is CASSLSSAGGYEQYF. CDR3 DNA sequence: TGTGCCAGCAGCTTGAGTTCGGCGGGAGGGTACGAGCAGTACTTC.

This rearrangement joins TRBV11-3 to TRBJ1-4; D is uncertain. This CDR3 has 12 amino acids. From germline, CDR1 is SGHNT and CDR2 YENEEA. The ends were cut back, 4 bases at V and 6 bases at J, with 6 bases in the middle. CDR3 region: CASSSFDEKLFF. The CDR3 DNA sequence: TGTGCCAGCAGCTCGTTCGATGAAAAACTGTTTTTT.

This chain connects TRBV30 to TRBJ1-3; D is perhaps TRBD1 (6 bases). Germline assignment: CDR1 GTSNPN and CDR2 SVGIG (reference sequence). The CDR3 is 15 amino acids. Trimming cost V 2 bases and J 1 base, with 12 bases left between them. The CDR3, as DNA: TGTGCCTGGAGTAAGGGACAAATTTCTGGAAACACCATATATTTT. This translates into CAWSKGQISGNTIYF.

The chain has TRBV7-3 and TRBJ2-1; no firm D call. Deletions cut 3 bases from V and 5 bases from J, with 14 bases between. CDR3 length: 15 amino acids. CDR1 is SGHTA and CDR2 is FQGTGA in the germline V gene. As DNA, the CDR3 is TGTGCCAGCAGCTTTACCCACCGGGTCAACAATGAGCAGTTCTTC. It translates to CASSFTHRVNNEQFF.

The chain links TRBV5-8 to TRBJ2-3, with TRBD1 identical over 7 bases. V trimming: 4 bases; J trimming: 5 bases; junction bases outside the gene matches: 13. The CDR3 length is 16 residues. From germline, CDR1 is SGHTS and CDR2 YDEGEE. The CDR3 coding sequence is TGTGCCAGCAGCAGCCTTGAGCCGGGACAGAGAGATACGCAGTATTTT. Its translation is CASSSLEPGQRDTQYF.

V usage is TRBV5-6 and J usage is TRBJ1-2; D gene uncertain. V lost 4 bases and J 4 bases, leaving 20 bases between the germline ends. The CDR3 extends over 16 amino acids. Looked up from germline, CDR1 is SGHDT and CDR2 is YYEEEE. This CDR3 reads CASSLRLRQVSYGYTF. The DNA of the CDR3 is TGTGCCAGCAGCCTGCGACTCAGGCAAGTTTCCTATGGCTACACCTTC.

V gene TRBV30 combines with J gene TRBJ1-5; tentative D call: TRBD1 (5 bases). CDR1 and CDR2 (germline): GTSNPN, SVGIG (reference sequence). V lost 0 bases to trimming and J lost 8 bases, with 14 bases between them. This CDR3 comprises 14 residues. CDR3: CAWSVRGGRKPQHF. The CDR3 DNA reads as TGTGCCTGGAGTGTACGGGGGGGGAGGAAGCCCCAGCATTTT. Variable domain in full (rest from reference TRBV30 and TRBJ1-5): SQTIHQWPATLVQPVGSPLSLECTVEGTSNPNLYWYRQAAGRGLQLLFYSVGIGQISSEVPQNLSASRPQDRQFILSSKKLLLSDSGFYLCAWSVRGGRKPQHFGDGTRLSIL.

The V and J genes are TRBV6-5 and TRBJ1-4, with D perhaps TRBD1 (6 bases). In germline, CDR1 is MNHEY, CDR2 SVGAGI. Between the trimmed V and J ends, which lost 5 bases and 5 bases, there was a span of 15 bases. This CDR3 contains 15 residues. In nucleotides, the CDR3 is TGTGCCAGCAGTAACGCACAGGGCCCAAATGAAAAACTGTTTTTT. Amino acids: CASSNAQGPNEKLFF.

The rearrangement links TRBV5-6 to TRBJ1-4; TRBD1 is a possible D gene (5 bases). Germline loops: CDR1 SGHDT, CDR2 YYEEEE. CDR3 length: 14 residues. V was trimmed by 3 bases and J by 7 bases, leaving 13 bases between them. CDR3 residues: CASSSTGGVEKLFF. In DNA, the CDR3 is TGTGCCAGCAGCTCGACGGGAGGGGTTGAAAAACTGTTTTTT.

The CDR3 here is CASSQGFRGGSAETQYF. CDR3 DNA sequence: TGTGCCAGCAGCCAGGGCTTTCGCGGGGGGTCGGCAGAGACCCAGTACTTC. The V and J genes are TRBV3-1 (or the pseudogene TRBV3-2) and TRBJ2-5, with 8 bases that match TRBD2. V gave up 3 bases and J gave up 4 bases; unmatched junction bases: 13. The CDR3 spans 17 residues. The V gene's germline CDR1 is LGHDT and CDR2 YNNKEL (reference sequence).

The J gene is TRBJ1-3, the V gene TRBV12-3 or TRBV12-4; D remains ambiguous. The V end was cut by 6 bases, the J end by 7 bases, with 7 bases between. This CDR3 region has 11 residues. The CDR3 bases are TGTGCCAGCAGAACCCGGAACACCATATATTTT. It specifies CASRTRNTIYF.

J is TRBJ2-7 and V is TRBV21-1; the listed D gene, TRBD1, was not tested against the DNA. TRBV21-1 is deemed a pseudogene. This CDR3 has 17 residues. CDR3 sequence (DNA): TGTGCCAGCAGCAAAGGGACCGGACAGGGGGCCTGCGACGAGCAGTACTTC. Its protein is CASSKGTGQGACDEQYF.

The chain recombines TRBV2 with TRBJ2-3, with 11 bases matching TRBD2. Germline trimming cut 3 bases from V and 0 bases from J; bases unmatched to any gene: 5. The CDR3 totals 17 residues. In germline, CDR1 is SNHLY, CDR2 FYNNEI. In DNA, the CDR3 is TGTGCCAGCAGTGATCCGTCTAGCGGGGGGAGCACAGATACGCAGTATTTT. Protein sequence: CASSDPSSGGSTDTQYF.